These 19 T cell receptor beta chains originate from one sample sequenced in a study of T cell changes during pregnancy in multiple sclerosis. Sequenced by immunoSEQ multiplex PCR; TCRdb stores in-frame clones only, minus some. The sample lists 38,000 or so clones; about 95% were seen once. The source material was CD4+ T cells from peripheral blood mononuclear cells, sampled in the second trimester of pregnancy. These receptors came from a female donor with multiple sclerosis, enrolled in a pregnancy study.

This sequence joins TRBV6-5 and TRBJ2-1; TRBD2 matches 9 bases. CDR1 and CDR2 from the germline V gene are MNHEY and SVGAGI. Trimming took 8 bases from V and 7 from J; bases not matched to a gene: 9. This CDR3 contains 14 residues. The CDR3 loop is CASSRASGKNEQFF. The CDR3 nucleotides are TGTGCCAGCTCTAGGGCTAGCGGGAAGAATGAGCAGTTCTTC.

The rearrangement joins TRBV2 to TRBJ1-6; 12 bases are shared with TRBD1. Losses at the gene ends were 6 bases for V and 7 bases for J; bases not matched to a gene: 13. Germline lookup yields CDR1 SNHLY and CDR2 FYNNEI. The CDR3 totals 18 residues. This chain's CDR3 is CASSPRPGDRGQNSPLHF. As DNA, the CDR3 is TGTGCCAGCAGCCCACGACCGGGGGACAGGGGGCAAAATTCACCCCTCCACTTT.

The CDR3 reads CASRDRGQGEQYF. The CDR3 nucleotides read TGTGCCAGTCGGGACAGGGGGCAGGGCGAGCAGTACTTC. The rearrangement links TRBV19 to TRBJ2-7; TRBD1 aligns across 12 bases. Germline CDR1 reads LNHDA; CDR2 reads SQIVND (reference sequence). This CDR3 is built from 13 residues. The trim removed 8 bases at V and 6 bases at J, leaving 5 bases unmatched.

V gene TRBV21-1 combines with J gene TRBJ1-5; TRBD1 reflects the table's D call only, with no check against the DNA. TRBV21-1 is an annotated pseudogene. CDR3 length equals 14 residues. CDR3 in DNA: TGTGCCAGCAGCAAAAAGACAGGATATCAGCCCCAGCATTTT. As protein: CASSKKTGYQPQHF.

J is TRBJ2-3 and V is TRBV5-5; 8 nucleotides match TRBD1. Germline assignment: CDR1 SGHKS and CDR2 YYEKEE (reference sequence). This CDR3 contains 16 residues. Losses at the gene ends were 1 base for V and 2 bases for J; bases not matched to a gene: 6. This CDR3 reads CASSLTRQGNTDTQYF. In DNA form, the CDR3 reads TGTGCCAGCAGCTTGACCAGACAGGGGAACACAGATACGCAGTATTTT.

Only a few counts were recorded for this clone. V usage is TRBV7-2 and J usage is TRBJ1-2; a possible D gene is TRBD1 (5 bases). The CDR3 runs to 13 residues. The ends were cut back, 5 bases at V and 8 bases at J, with 15 bases in the middle. CDR1 and CDR2 (germline): SGHTA, FQGNSA. The CDR3 coding sequence is TGTGCCAGCAGCCTCAGGGCCTGGGGCGGCTACACCTTC. Translating gives CASSLRAWGGYTF. Based on the CDR3 plus reference TRBV7-2 and TRBJ1-2, the full variable domain is GAGVSQSPSNKVTEKGKDVELRCDPISGHTALYWYRQSLGQGLEFLIYFQGNSAPDKSGLPSDRFSAERTGGSVSTLTIQRTQQEDSAVYLCASSLRAWGGYTFGSGTRLTVV.

This chain joins TRBV11-2 and TRBJ2-7; no clear D gene. Trimming shortened V by 1 base and J by 2 bases, and 12 bases separated the two germline ends. The CDR3 runs 15 residues. CDR1 and CDR2 (germline): SGHAT, FQNNGV. In DNA, the CDR3 is TGTGCCAGCAGCTTAGGATTACAGTTAGCCTACGAGCAGTACTTC. Translation: CASSLGLQLAYEQYF.

This chain links TRBV6-5 with TRBJ2-1, with D possibly matching TRBD1 (6 bases). The CDR3 is made up of 14 amino acids. The germline V gene encodes CDR1 MNHEY and CDR2 SVGAGI. V was clipped by 4 bases and J by 6 bases, with 13 bases between them. The CDR3 spells CASSSGQLGNEQFF. In DNA form, the CDR3 reads TGTGCCAGCAGTTCCGGACAGTTAGGCAATGAGCAGTTCTTC.

The chain recombines TRBV2 with TRBJ1-1; 9 bases align to TRBD1. This CDR3 region has 17 residues. V was pared by 6 bases and J by 0 bases, with 11 bases of the junction left unmatched. Germline values: CDR1 SNHLY, CDR2 FYNNEI. CDR3: CASSLSGQGLMNTEAFF. The CDR3 DNA is TGTGCCAGCAGCTTGTCGGGACAGGGACTAATGAACACTGAAGCTTTCTTT.

This clone was found once. The CDR3 is CASSTGVAQPQHF. The CDR3 nucleotides read TGTGCCAGTAGCACAGGGGTTGCTCAGCCCCAGCATTTT. The V gene is TRBV19, the J gene TRBJ1-5, with 7 nucleotides matching TRBD1. The CDR3 contains 13 residues. CDR1 is LNHDA and CDR2 is SQIVND in the germline V gene (reference sequence). The V gene end was trimmed by 6 bases and the J gene end by 6 bases; junction bases not matched to a gene: 5.

The V and J genes are TRBV4-1 and TRBJ2-2; TRBD2 matches 13 bases. The germline V gene encodes CDR1 MGHRA and CDR2 YSYEKL. Trimming at V came to 1 base and at J to 9 bases, leaving 8 bases not matched to a gene. The CDR3 length is 17 residues. The CDR3 DNA is TGCGCCAGCAGCCAAGCAACTAGCGGGAGGGATAGACGGGAGCTGTTTTTT. Translating it yields CASSQATSGRDRRELFF.

As to this clone: The same CDR3 also results from other DNA sequences found in this sample. The chain couples TRBV5-1 to TRBJ1-1, with D perhaps TRBD1 (5 bases). The CDR3 is made up of 14 amino acids. CDR1 is SGHRS, CDR2 YFSETQ, per germline. Between the trimmed V and J ends, which lost 1 base and 1 base, there was a span of 8 bases. CDR3 protein: CASSLRGGNTEAFF. The CDR3 coding sequence is TGCGCCAGCAGCTTGAGGGGAGGGAACACTGAAGCTTTCTTT. The whole variable domain, remainder taken from reference TRBV5-1 and TRBJ1-1, is KAGVTQTPRYLIKTRGQQVTLSCSPISGHRSVSWYQQTPGQGLQFLFEYFSETQRNKGNFPGRFSGRQFSNSRSEMNVSTLELGDSALYLCASSLRGGNTEAFFGQGTRLTVV.

CDR3 protein: CASSPGRGETQYF. The CDR3 DNA reads TGTGCCAGCAGTCCCGGGAGGGGTGAGACCCAGTACTTC. The chain couples TRBV7-6 to TRBJ2-5; 8 bases map to TRBD2. The CDR3 is made up of 13 amino acids. Trimming cost V 6 bases and J 5 bases; bases outside gene matches: 5. Germline V gene sequence: CDR1 SGHVS, CDR2 FNYEAQ. The full variable domain, in which reference TRBV7-6 and TRBJ2-5 provide the parts outside the CDR3, is GAGVSQSPRYKVTKRGQDVALRCDPISGHVSLYWYRQALGQGPEFLTYFNYEAQQDKSGLPNDRFSAERPEGSISTLTIQRTEQRDSAMYRCASSPGRGETQYFGPGTRLLVL.

The chain joins TRBV5-1 to TRBJ2-1, with TRBD2 matching over 10 bases. Per the germline V gene, CDR1 is SGHRS and CDR2 is YFSETQ. V was pared by 4 bases and J by 6 bases, with 7 bases of the junction left unmatched. This CDR3 region has 15 residues. As DNA, the CDR3 is TGCGCCAGCAGCGCCACTAGCGGGACGTTCAATGAGCAGTTCTTC. Residues: CASSATSGTFNEQFF. The complete variable domain, with remaining parts taken from reference TRBV5-1 and TRBJ2-1, reads KAGVTQTPRYLIKTRGQQVTLSCSPISGHRSVSWYQQTPGQGLQFLFEYFSETQRNKGNFPGRFSGRQFSNSRSEMNVSTLELGDSALYLCASSATSGTFNEQFFGPGTRLTVL.

The chain uses TRBV7-3 and TRBJ2-3, with 11 positions matching TRBD2. Germline V gene sequence: CDR1 SGHTA, CDR2 FQGTGA. With V trimmed by 5 bases and J by 3 bases, 7 bases remained unmatched. The CDR3 loop spans 16 amino acids. The CDR3 sequence is CASSPVASGRTDTQYF. CDR3 nucleotides: TGTGCCAGCAGCCCAGTGGCTAGCGGGAGGACAGATACGCAGTATTTT. The full variable domain, with the rest looked up from reference TRBV7-3 and TRBJ2-3, is GAGVSQTPSNKVTEKGKYVELRCDPISGHTALYWYRQSLGQGPEFLIYFQGTGAADDSGLPNDRFFAVRPEGSVSTLKIQRTERGDSAVYLCASSPVASGRTDTQYFGPGTRLTVL.

The chain combines TRBV4-1 with TRBJ1-4; perhaps TRBD1 as D (6 bases). V dropped 3 bases and J dropped 0 bases, with 20 bases sitting between them. Germline CDR1 is MGHRA and CDR2 is YSYEKL. The CDR3 loop spans 19 amino acids. The CDR3 sequence: CASSHVPRQEYATNEKLFF. The DNA of the CDR3 is TGCGCCAGCAGCCACGTACCCAGACAGGAATATGCAACTAATGAAAAACTGTTTTTT.

V gene TRBV5-5 combines with J gene TRBJ2-1, with D tentatively TRBD1 (5 bases). Per the germline V gene, CDR1 is SGHKS and CDR2 is YYEKEE (reference sequence). Trimming stripped 4 bases from V and 3 bases from J, with 11 bases between. CDR3 length: 14 amino acids. The DNA for the CDR3 is TGTGCCAGCAGCCCAGGGTCCCTCTACAATGAGCAGTTCTTC. It is translated as CASSPGSLYNEQFF.

This chain uses TRBV25-1 with TRBJ1-1; 7 nucleotides match TRBD1. V was pared by 2 bases and J by 5 bases, with 5 bases of the junction left unmatched. The CDR3 is 14 residues long. Germline V gene lookup returns CDR1 MGHDK and CDR2 SYGVNS. As DNA, the CDR3 is TGTGCCAGCAGTGAAACAGCAGGGGGGACTGAAGCTTTCTTT. Protein sequence: CASSETAGGTEAFF.

J is TRBJ2-3 and V is TRBV28, with 8 bases lining up with TRBD2. This CDR3 is 14 amino acids long. The germline CDR1 and CDR2 sequences are MDHEN and SYDVKM. The J segment lost 5 bases and the V segment lost 7 bases, leaving 8 bases of the junction unmatched. CDR3 sequence: CASTPAGGQDTQYF. The CDR3 region has the DNA TGTGCCAGCACCCCGGCGGGGGGACAAGATACGCAGTATTTT.